Listed below are T cell receptor beta chains from one sample, sequenced in a study of blood T cell repertoires in COVID-19. Repertoires were generated with immunoSEQ multiplex PCR, while TCRdb's copy carries only in-frame clones and drops some. The profile shows 300,000 or so clones, about 90% of them singletons. Sequencing was performed on PBMCs or T cells enriched from blood (not recorded which). Every receptor here comes from a woman younger than 45 who had recovered from COVID-19. CDR3s include the opening cysteine and the closing phenylalanine or tryptophan. The D gene is left open where the match is weak.

d_call: -
j_call: TRBJ2-7
v_call: TRBV5-5
cdr3_aa: CASSLGDSLSYEQYF
cdr3_nt: TGTGCCAGCAGCCTGGGTGACAGTCTCTCCTACGAGCAGTACTTC

d_call: -
j_call: TRBJ1-2
v_call: TRBV19
cdr3_aa: CASSTTSSGATGSGYTF
cdr3_nt: TGTGCCAGTAGTACTACGTCCTCAGGGGCAACAGGGAGTGGCTACACCTTC

d_call: TRBD1
j_call: TRBJ2-3
v_call: TRBV5-1
cdr3_aa: CASSPVGQGGTDTQYF
cdr3_nt: TGCGCCAGCAGCCCGGTGGGACAGGGCGGTACAGATACGCAGTATTTT

d_call: -
j_call: TRBJ2-7
v_call: TRBV2
cdr3_aa: CASTWGPNTSSYEQYF
cdr3_nt: TGTGCCAGCACCTGGGGCCCGAACACCAGCTCCTACGAGCAGTACTTC

d_call: TRBD1
j_call: TRBJ2-6
v_call: TRBV6-5
cdr3_aa: CASSRGQGTNVLTF
cdr3_nt: TGTGCCAGCAGTAGAGGACAGGGAACCAACGTCCTGACTTTC

d_call: -
j_call: TRBJ1-5
v_call: TRBV15
cdr3_aa: CATSRDRGSGQPQHF
cdr3_nt: TGTGCCACCAGCAGAGATCGGGGATCGGGGCAGCCCCAGCATTTT

d_call: TRBD1
j_call: TRBJ2-7
v_call: TRBV6-5
cdr3_aa: CASMPGGDGDEQYF
cdr3_nt: TGTGCCAGCATGCCAGGGGGCGATGGAGACGAGCAGTACTTC

d_call: TRBD1
j_call: TRBJ1-5
v_call: TRBV19
cdr3_aa: CASKGGTGLAGQPQHF
cdr3_nt: TGTGCCAGTAAAGGGGGGACAGGACTAGCGGGGCAGCCCCAGCATTTT

d_call: -
j_call: TRBJ2-7
v_call: TRBV7-5
cdr3_aa: CARSLPSTSNASYEQYF
cdr3_nt: TGTGCCAGAAGCTTACCCTCCACTAGTAATGCCTCCTACGAGCAGTACTTC

d_call: -
j_call: TRBJ1-6
v_call: TRBV6-5
cdr3_aa: CATSAGPYNSPLHF
cdr3_nt: TGTGCCACCTCTGCGGGACCATATAATTCACCCCTCCACTTT

d_call: TRBD1
j_call: TRBJ1-2
v_call: TRBV5-1
cdr3_aa: CASSLATGANYGYTF
cdr3_nt: TGCGCCAGCAGCTTGGCCACAGGGGCAAACTATGGCTACACCTTC

d_call: -
j_call: TRBJ2-3
v_call: TRBV10-2
cdr3_aa: CASSPWETRGGPSTDTQYF
cdr3_nt: TGCGCCAGCAGTCCCTGGGAAACTCGCGGGGGCCCTAGCACAGATACGCAGTATTTT

d_call: -
j_call: TRBJ1-3
v_call: TRBV3-1/TRBV3-2
cdr3_aa: CASSQVRAGSGNTIYF
cdr3_nt: TGTGCCAGCAGCCAAGTCAGGGCGGGATCTGGAAACACCATATATTTT